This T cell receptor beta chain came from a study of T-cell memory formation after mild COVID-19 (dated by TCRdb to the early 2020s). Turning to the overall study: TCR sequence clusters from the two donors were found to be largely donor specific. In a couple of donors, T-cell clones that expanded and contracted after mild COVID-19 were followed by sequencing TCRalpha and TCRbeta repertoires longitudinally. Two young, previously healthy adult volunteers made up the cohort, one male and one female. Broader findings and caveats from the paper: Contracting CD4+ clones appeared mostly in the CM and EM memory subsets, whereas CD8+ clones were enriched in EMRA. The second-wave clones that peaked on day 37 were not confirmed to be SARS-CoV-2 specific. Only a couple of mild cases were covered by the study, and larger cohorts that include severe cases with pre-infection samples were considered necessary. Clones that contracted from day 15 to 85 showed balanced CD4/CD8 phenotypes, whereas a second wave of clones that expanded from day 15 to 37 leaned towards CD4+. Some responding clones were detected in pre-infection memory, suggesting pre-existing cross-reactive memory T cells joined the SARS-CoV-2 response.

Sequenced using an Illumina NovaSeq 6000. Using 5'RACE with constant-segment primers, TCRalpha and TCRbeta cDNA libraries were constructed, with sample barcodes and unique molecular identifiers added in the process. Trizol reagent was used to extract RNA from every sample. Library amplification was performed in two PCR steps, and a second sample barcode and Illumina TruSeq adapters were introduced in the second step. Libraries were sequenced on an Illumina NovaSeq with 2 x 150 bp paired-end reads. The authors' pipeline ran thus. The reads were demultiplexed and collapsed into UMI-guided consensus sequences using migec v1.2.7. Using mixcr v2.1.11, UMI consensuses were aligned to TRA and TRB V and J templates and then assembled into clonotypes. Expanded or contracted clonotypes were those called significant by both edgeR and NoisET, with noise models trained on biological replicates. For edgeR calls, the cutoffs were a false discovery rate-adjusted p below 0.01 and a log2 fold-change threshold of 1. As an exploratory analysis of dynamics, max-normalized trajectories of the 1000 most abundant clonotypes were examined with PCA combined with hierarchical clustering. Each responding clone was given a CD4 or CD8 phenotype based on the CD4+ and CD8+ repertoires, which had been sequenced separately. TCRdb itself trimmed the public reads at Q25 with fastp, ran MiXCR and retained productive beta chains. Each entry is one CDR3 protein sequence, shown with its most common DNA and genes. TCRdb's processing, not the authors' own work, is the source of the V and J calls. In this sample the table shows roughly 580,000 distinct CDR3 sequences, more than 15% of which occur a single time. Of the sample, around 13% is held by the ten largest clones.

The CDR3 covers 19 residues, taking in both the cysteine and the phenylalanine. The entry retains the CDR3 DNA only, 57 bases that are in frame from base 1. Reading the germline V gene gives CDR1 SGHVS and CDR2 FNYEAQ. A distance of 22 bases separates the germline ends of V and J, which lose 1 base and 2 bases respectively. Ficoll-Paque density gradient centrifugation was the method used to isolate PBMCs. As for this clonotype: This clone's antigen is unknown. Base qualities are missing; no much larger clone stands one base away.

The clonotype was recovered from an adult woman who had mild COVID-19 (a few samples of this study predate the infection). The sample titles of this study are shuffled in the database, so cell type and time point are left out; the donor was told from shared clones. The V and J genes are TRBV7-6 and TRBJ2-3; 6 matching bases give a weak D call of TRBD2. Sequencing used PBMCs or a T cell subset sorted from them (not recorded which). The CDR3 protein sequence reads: CASSLVAGPMGHLTDTQYF. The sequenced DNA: TGTGCCAGCAGCTTAGTGGCGGGACCTATGGGGCACCTCACAGATACGCAGTATTTT.